These 8 T cell receptor beta chains originate from one sample sequenced in a study of early T cells in non-severe SARS-CoV-2 infection. TCRdb re-analysed the 5' RACE reads in MiXCR, keeping a single row per CDR3 protein. Of 25,000 to 30,000 distinct CDR3 sequences listed, roughly 4.2% are singletons. Input material: whole blood. These receptors were obtained from an adult who was a healthcare worker with PCR-confirmed SARS-CoV-2 infection or an uninfected control (not recorded which).

There are many counts of this clonotype. The chain has TRBV5-1 and TRBJ2-1; 14 nucleotides match TRBD2. The CDR3 sequence is 18 residues long. CDR1 is SGHRS, CDR2 YFSETQ, per germline. The junction had 9 bases not matched to a gene; V was cut back by 1 base and J by 6 bases. The CDR3 loop is CASSLTGTSGGSRNEQFF. The CDR3, as DNA: TGCGCCAGCAGCTTGACCGGGACTAGCGGGGGTTCGCGCAATGAGCAGTTCTTC.

V is TRBV29-1 and J is TRBJ1-4, with D uncertain. The CDR3 runs to 15 residues. V lost 0 bases and J 2 bases, leaving 10 bases between the germline ends. The germline V gene encodes CDR1 SQVTM and CDR2 ANQGSEA. The CDR3 loop is CSVEDNQATNEKLFF. The CDR3 region has the DNA TGCAGCGTTGAAGATAACCAGGCTACTAATGAAAAACTGTTTTTT.

This clonotype has more than one count but fewer than ten. The CDR3 region has the DNA TGTGCCAGCAGCTTAGCTCTGGACCCGAGCTACAATGAGCAGTTCTTC. Amino acid sequence: CASSLALDPSYNEQFF. The chain combines TRBV11-2 with TRBJ2-1; no reliable D call. The CDR3 consists of 16 residues. V was clipped by 1 base and J by 3 bases, with 13 bases between them. CDR1 and CDR2 from the germline V gene are SGHAT and FQNNGV.

The table lists this clonotype with many counts. The chain has TRBV5-1 and TRBJ2-7, with 10 bases fitting TRBD2. J gave up 3 bases and V 1 base, and 1 base lay outside the gene matches. Germline CDR1 and CDR2: SGHRS and YFSETQ. The CDR3 is 14 amino acids. The CDR3 nucleotides are TGCGCCAGCAGCTTGTTAGCGGGAGGCTACGAGCAGTACTTC. Its protein product is CASSLLAGGYEQYF.

This clonotype appeared a few times. V gene TRBV6-1 combines with J gene TRBJ2-5; D is possibly TRBD1 or TRBD2 (5 bases each). This CDR3 is built from 22 residues. V was clipped by 2 bases and J by 2 bases, with 33 bases between them. Per germline, CDR1 MNHNS and CDR2 SASEGT. This CDR3 reads CASSESHVPYLGQLGRQETQYF. CDR3 DNA: TGTGCCAGCAGTGAATCCCATGTCCCCTACCTCGGACAATTGGGACGGCAAGAGACCCAGTACTTC.

This clonotype was recorded many times. V and J are TRBV2 and TRBJ2-5; D gene unclear. CDR1 is SNHLY and CDR2 is FYNNEI in the germline V gene. The germline V and J ends were trimmed by 4 bases and 4 bases, with 4 bases remaining between them. The CDR3 spans 11 residues. DNA of the CDR3: TGTGCCAGCAGTGCTCTAGAGACCCAGTACTTC. As protein: CASSALETQYF.

This clonotype occurred many times. The chain uses TRBV6-4 and TRBJ2-1, with 15 bases that match TRBD2. J gave up 9 bases and V 4 bases, and 10 bases lay outside the gene matches. Germline assignment: CDR1 MRHNA and CDR2 SNTAGT. The CDR3 extends over 17 amino acids. The CDR3 region has the DNA TGTGCCAGCAGTGTCGAACCGGGACTAGCGGGGGGTACTGAGCAGTTCTTC. Translated, it gives CASSVEPGLAGGTEQFF.

The chain combines TRBV27 with TRBJ2-5; D gene unclear. CDR1 and CDR2 (germline): MNHEY, SMNVEV (reference sequence). V was cut by 0 bases and J by 5 bases, with 13 bases left in between. CDR3 size: 15 residues. The CDR3 DNA follows: TGTGCCAGCAGTTTATCGATGGCTAGTGGTGAGACCCAGTACTTC. Protein product: CASSLSMASGETQYF.